The rows below give T cell receptor beta chains drawn from one sample of a study of shared clonotypes between healthy human individuals. TCRdb keeps only in-frame clones here, not all; method: immunoSEQ multiplex PCR. The table shows over 800,000 clones, with almost 95% occurring only once. The sequenced material came from naive CD8+ T cells sorted from blood. The receptor source for this set is a man aged 25-45 years in good health. The CDR3 runs from the conserved cysteine through the conserved F or W. Each record gives: D gene, clone size, J gene, V gene, CDR3 protein, CDR3 DNA. The D gene is left open where the match is weak. A clone size is listed for some rows: how often the clone was seen (once, few, many), or a class if it is expanded.

D: TRBD1; size: NA; J: TRBJ2-7; V: TRBV5-4; CDR3: CASRHLSGTDEQYF; DNA: TGTGCCAGCAGACATTTGTCCGGGACAGACGAGCAGTACTTC
D: NA; size: once; J: TRBJ2-7; V: TRBV12-5; CDR3: CASGMAGYEQYF; DNA: TGTGCTAGTGGAATGGCCGGGTACGAGCAGTACTTC
D: TRBD2; size: NA; J: TRBJ2-2; V: TRBV11-2; CDR3: CASSTPTSGRFFGELFF; DNA: TGTGCCAGCAGCACACCGACTAGCGGGAGATTTTTTGGGGAGCTGTTTTTT
D: TRBD1; size: NA; J: TRBJ1-3; V: TRBV7-3; CDR3: CASSPGQRSSGNTIYF; DNA: TGTGCCAGCAGCCCGGGACAGCGTAGCTCTGGAAACACCATATATTTT
D: TRBD2; size: NA; J: TRBJ2-1; V: TRBV7-9; CDR3: CASSPPTVQREINEQFF; DNA: TGTGCCAGCAGCCCCCCGACTGTTCAGCGGGAGATCAATGAGCAGTTCTTC
D: NA; size: NA; J: TRBJ1-4; V: TRBV28; CDR3: CASSSYQGQTNEKLFF; DNA: TGTGCCAGCAGCTCTTATCAGGGGCAAACTAATGAAAAACTGTTTTTT
D: NA; size: NA; J: TRBJ2-2; V: TRBV29-1; CDR3: CSVAGNTGELFF; DNA: TGCAGCGTTGCGGGGAACACCGGGGAGCTGTTTTTT
D: NA; size: NA; J: TRBJ2-7; V: TRBV4-2; CDR3: CASSQDPLVACSYEQYF; DNA: TGTGCCAGCAGCCAAGATCCCCTAGTGGCTTGCTCCTACGAGCAGTACTTC
D: TRBD1; size: NA; J: TRBJ2-3; V: TRBV7-6; CDR3: CASSLNGQNRGTDTQYF; DNA: TGTGCCAGCAGCCTAAACGGACAAAACAGGGGAACAGATACGCAGTATTTT
D: NA; size: NA; J: TRBJ2-7; V: TRBV30; CDR3: CAWSVGVSYEQYF; DNA: TGTGCCTGGAGTGTAGGGGTCTCCTACGAGCAGTACTTC
D: NA; size: NA; J: TRBJ2-7; V: TRBV29-1; CDR3: CSVLRDSSYEQYF; DNA: TGCAGCGTGCTCCGGGACTCTTCCTACGAGCAGTACTTC
D: NA; size: NA; J: TRBJ2-7; V: TRBV6-1; CDR3: CASSEVAGTYDYEQYF; DNA: TGTGCCAGCAGTGAAGTAGCCGGGACGTATGACTACGAGCAGTACTTC
D: NA; size: NA; J: TRBJ2-2; V: TRBV5-1; CDR3: CASSLGPKVATGELFF; DNA: TGCGCCAGCAGCTTGGGCCCTAAGGTGGCGACGGGGGAGCTGTTTTTT
D: NA; size: once; J: TRBJ2-3; V: TRBV13; CDR3: CASSLIGAGADTQYF; DNA: TGTGCCAGCAGCTTAATTGGGGCAGGGGCCGATACGCAGTATTTT
D: TRBD2; size: NA; J: TRBJ2-1; V: TRBV6-5; CDR3: CASSWTSGNEQFF; DNA: TGTGCCAGCAGTTGGACTAGCGGGAACGAGCAGTTCTTC
D: TRBD1; size: NA; J: TRBJ1-2; V: TRBV5-4; CDR3: CASSPGTGDGGGNYGYTF; DNA: TGTGCCAGCAGCCCCGGGACAGGGGATGGAGGGGGTAACTATGGCTACACCTTC
D: NA; size: NA; J: TRBJ2-5; V: TRBV27; CDR3: CASSNNPYAETQYF; DNA: TGTGCCAGCAGTAATAATCCGTACGCAGAGACCCAGTACTTC
D: NA; size: NA; J: TRBJ2-7; V: TRBV6-5; CDR3: CASVASSYEQYF; DNA: TGTGCCAGCGTGGCCAGCTCCTACGAGCAGTACTTC